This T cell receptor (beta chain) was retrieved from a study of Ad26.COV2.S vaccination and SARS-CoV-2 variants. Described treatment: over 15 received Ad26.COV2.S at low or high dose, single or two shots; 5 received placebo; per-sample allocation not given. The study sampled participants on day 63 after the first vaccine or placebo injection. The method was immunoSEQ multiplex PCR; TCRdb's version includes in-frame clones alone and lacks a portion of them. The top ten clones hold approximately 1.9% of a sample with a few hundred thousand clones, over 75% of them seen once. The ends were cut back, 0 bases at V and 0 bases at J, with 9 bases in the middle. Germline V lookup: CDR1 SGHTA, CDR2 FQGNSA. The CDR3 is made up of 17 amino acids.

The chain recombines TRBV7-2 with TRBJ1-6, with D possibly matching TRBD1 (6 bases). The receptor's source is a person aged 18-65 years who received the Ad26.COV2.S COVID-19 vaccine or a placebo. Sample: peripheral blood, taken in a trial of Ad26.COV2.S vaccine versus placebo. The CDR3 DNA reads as TGTGCCAGCAGCTTAGCGACAGGACGCTCCTATAATTCACCCCTCCACTTT. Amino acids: CASSLATGRSYNSPLHF.